The 11 T cell receptor beta chains below come from one sample, sequenced in a study of blood T cell repertoires in COVID-19. The data were produced by immunoSEQ multiplex PCR, yet TCRdb's version contains in-frame clones alone and is incomplete. This sample has about 220,000 clones, with approximately 77% found just once. The sequencing input was peripheral blood. Receptors originate from a woman older than 75 with acute or convalescent COVID-19.

V and J are TRBV12-3 or TRBV12-4 and TRBJ1-2; TRBD1 might be the D (6 bases). This CDR3 comprises 12 residues. V lost 6 bases to trimming and J lost 8 bases, with 13 bases between them. Here the CDR3 reads CASRYRAGGYTF. CDR3 DNA: TGTGCCAGCAGATACAGGGCTGGGGGCTACACCTTC.

V usage is TRBV7-3 and J usage is TRBJ1-1; 9 positions match TRBD1. The CDR3 covers 13 residues. Looked up from germline, CDR1 is SGHTA and CDR2 is FQGTGA. Trimming cost V 6 bases and J 4 bases; bases outside gene matches: 3. The CDR3 loop reads CASSRDRVTEAFF. The CDR3 nucleotides are TGTGCCAGCAGTCGGGACAGGGTCACTGAAGCTTTCTTT.

This chain joins TRBV9 and TRBJ2-7, with 7 bases lining up with TRBD2. The CDR3 totals 13 residues. After removal of 5 bases from V and 1 base from J, the junction contained 3 bases not matched to a gene. Germline values: CDR1 SGDLS, CDR2 YYNGEE. The CDR3 nucleotides are TGTGCCAGCAGTGGGGGGGGATCCTACGAGCAGTACTTC. Translation gives CASSGGGSYEQYF.

The chain couples TRBV30 to TRBJ2-7; D is unclear. Trimming pared 5 bases from V and 6 bases from J, leaving 14 bases between. Germline V lookup: CDR1 GTSNPN, CDR2 SVGIG (reference sequence). The CDR3 totals 12 residues. The CDR3 here is CAWAWSAGEQYF. CDR3 sequence (DNA): TGTGCCTGGGCGTGGTCCGCCGGCGAGCAGTACTTC. Full variable domain (missing parts from reference TRBV30 and TRBJ2-7): SQTIHQWPATLVQPVGSPLSLECTVEGTSNPNLYWYRQAAGRGLQLLFYSVGIGQISSEVPQNLSASRPQDRQFILSSKKLLLSDSGFYLCAWAWSAGEQYFGPGTRLTVT.

A remark on this clone: Other DNA variants within this sample encode the same CDR3. The rearrangement links TRBV20-1 to TRBJ1-2; a weak D match, TRBD1 (5 bases). The CDR3 totals 11 residues. CDR1 and CDR2 (germline): DFQATT, SNEGSKA (reference sequence). V was pared by 3 bases and J by 8 bases, with 10 bases between. CDR3 DNA: TGCAGTGCTAGCAGCGGGGGAGGCTACACCTTC. Protein sequence: CSASSGGGYTF.

This sequence joins TRBV19 and TRBJ1-2; 9 nucleotides match TRBD1. Germline V gene lookup returns CDR1 LNHDA and CDR2 SQIVND (reference sequence). The CDR3 is made up of 14 amino acids. After removal of 4 bases from V and 2 bases from J, the junction contained 2 bases not matched to a gene. DNA of the CDR3: TGTGCCAGTAGTAACGGACAGGGGAACTATGGCTACACCTTC. It encodes CASSNGQGNYGYTF.

This rearrangement joins TRBV10-3 to TRBJ2-7; D is unresolved. This CDR3 spans 12 amino acids. Germline values: CDR1 ENHRY, CDR2 SYGVKD. The V and J ends lost 0 bases and 4 bases respectively, with 4 bases between them. The CDR3 spells CAISESRYEQYF. The CDR3 DNA sequence: TGTGCCATCAGTGAGTCTAGATACGAGCAGTACTTC.

The genes are TRBV6-6 and TRBJ1-3, with 7 bases that match TRBD1. CDR1 is MNHNY, CDR2 SVGAGI, per germline (reference sequence). The CDR3 contains 15 residues. V lost 1 base to trimming and J lost 4 bases; unmatched junction nucleotides: 4. In DNA form, the CDR3 reads TGTGCCAGCAGTTACTGGCAGGGGGGAGGAAACACCATATATTTT. This sequence encodes CASSYWQGGGNTIYF.

The chain couples TRBV18 to TRBJ1-1, with D perhaps TRBD1 (6 bases). Germline CDR1 KGHSH, CDR2 LQKENI. Trimming pared 4 bases from V and 1 base from J, leaving 13 bases between. The CDR3 totals 15 residues. The CDR3 reads CASSLQGSPNTEAFF. In DNA form, the CDR3 reads TGTGCCAGCTCACTACAGGGTTCCCCGAACACTGAAGCTTTCTTT.

V is TRBV4-2 and J is TRBJ2-5; 8 nucleotides line up with TRBD2. V lost 2 bases, J lost 1 base, and 12 bases stayed unmatched. The CDR3 has 18 amino acids. Germline CDR1 reads LGHNA; CDR2 reads YNFKEQ. The CDR3 reads CASSQRVAGTRGQETQYF. DNA of the CDR3: TGTGCCAGCAGCCAAAGGGTTGCCGGGACTAGAGGCCAAGAGACCCAGTACTTC.

The chain recombines TRBV4-3 with TRBJ2-1; 15 bases line up with TRBD2. V was clipped by 8 bases and J by 10 bases; unmatched bases: 9. Germline-derived CDR1 and CDR2 are LGHNA and YSLEER. This CDR3 is 15 amino acids long. This CDR3 reads CASARTSGGVEEQFF. The CDR3 nucleotides are TGCGCCAGCGCCCGGACTAGCGGGGGGGTAGAGGAGCAGTTCTTC.